The T cell receptor (beta chain) described here comes from a study of blood T cell repertoires in COVID-19. Some clones are missing from TCRdb's copy, which holds only in-frame ones; the method was immunoSEQ multiplex PCR. Here the sample spans under 95,000 clones, roughly 90% being singletons. CDR1 is KGHSH and CDR2 is LQKENI in the germline V gene. V lost 3 bases to trimming and J lost 4 bases, with 10 bases between them. The CDR3 loop spans 14 amino acids. This clone was seen a single time. The source is a woman in her fifties or sixties with acute or convalescent COVID-19. Sequencing was done on a sample of peripheral blood. The V call is TRBV18, the J call TRBJ1-5; weak D call: TRBD1 (5 bases). CDR3 loop: CASSPGGGNQPQHF. The CDR3 nucleotides are TGTGCCAGCTCACCCGGCGGGGGAAATCAGCCCCAGCATTTT.